Presented here are 12 T cell receptor beta chains from one specimen sequenced in a study of blood T cell repertoires in COVID-19. The table came from immunoSEQ multiplex PCR; TCRdb's copy has only in-frame clones and leaves some out. This table holds 190,000 or so clones, roughly 82% found once. Sequencing was done on a sample of PBMCs or T cells enriched from blood (not recorded which). The receptor set was obtained from a man in his forties or fifties who had recovered from COVID-19.

The chain is built from TRBV6-5 and TRBJ1-2; 7 nucleotides agree with TRBD1. Germline V gene data show CDR1 as MNHEY and CDR2 as SVGAGI. J was trimmed by 6 bases and V by 3 bases; bases with no gene match: 10. This CDR3 has 15 residues. The DNA for the CDR3 is TGTGCCAGCAGTTATCATACCGGGACAGAGGATGGCTACACCTTC. This translates into CASSYHTGTEDGYTF.

The gene calls are TRBV5-6 and TRBJ2-2; the D gene is possibly TRBD1 (6 bases). The CDR3 spans 16 residues. Trimming pared 5 bases from V and 0 bases from J, leaving 14 bases between. Germline lookup yields CDR1 SGHDT and CDR2 YYEEEE. The CDR3 nucleotides read TGTGCCAGCAGTTTCGGACAGCAAACGAACACCGGGGAGCTGTTTTTT. Translation gives CASSFGQQTNTGELFF.

The chain is built from TRBV10-3 and TRBJ2-1; D not resolved. Trimming cost V 4 bases and J 7 bases, with 5 bases left between them. This CDR3 region has 11 residues. CDR1 is ENHRY and CDR2 is SYGVKD in the germline V gene. The CDR3 spells CAISAQNEQFF. CDR3 nucleotide sequence: TGTGCCATCAGTGCACAGAATGAGCAGTTCTTC.

The chain recombines TRBV6-2 or TRBV6-3 with TRBJ2-7; D may be TRBD1 (6 bases). This CDR3 contains 14 residues. The V end lost 5 bases, the J end lost 3 bases, and 14 bases lay between the germline ends. CDR1 and CDR2 from the germline V gene are MNHEY and SVGEGT. This CDR3 reads CASSKDRIFYEQYV. The CDR3 coding sequence is TGTGCCAGCAGTAAGGACAGAATCTTCTACGAGCAGTACGTC.

This clone was detected once. The chain joins TRBV6-5 to TRBJ1-4; 7 positions agree with TRBD1. This CDR3 has 14 residues. Unmatched junction bases numbered 4, after V lost 6 bases and J lost 3 bases. Germline V lookup: CDR1 MNHEY, CDR2 SVGAGI. CDR3 nucleotide sequence: TGTGCCAGCAGGGGTGACAGGGCTAATGAAAAACTGTTTTTT. It translates to CASRGDRANEKLFF.

This clone was seen a single time. As DNA, the CDR3 is TGTGCCACCAGTGGCGTCGGCAGGGATTCCTACAATGAGCAGTTCTTC. The encoded protein is CATSGVGRDSYNEQFF. The chain combines TRBV24-1 with TRBJ2-1, with D possibly matching TRBD1 (5 bases). Per germline, CDR1 KGHDR and CDR2 SFDVKD. This CDR3 region has 16 residues. Trimming cost V 5 bases and J 1 base, with 14 bases left between them.

The genes are TRBV20-1 and TRBJ2-1; no clear D gene. V gave up 1 base and J gave up 10 bases, with 8 bases separating them. The CDR3 sequence is 11 residues long. The germline V gene encodes CDR1 DFQATT and CDR2 SNEGSKA (reference sequence). CDR3 sequence (DNA): TGCAGTGCTAGAGTAAGAGAGGAGCAGTTCTTC. Protein: CSARVREEQFF.

The chain employs TRBV4-1 and TRBJ2-1, with D possibly being TRBD1 (5 bases). Trimming shortened V by 8 bases and J by 0 bases, and 23 bases separated the two germline ends. The CDR3 spans 18 residues. The germline CDR1 and CDR2 sequences are MGHRA and YSYEKL. The CDR3 sequence is CASSSSKLGRSSYNEQFF. For the CDR3, the DNA is TGCGCCAGCTCTTCATCCAAGTTGGGGCGGAGCTCCTACAATGAGCAGTTCTTC.

The chain couples TRBV9 to TRBJ1-1, with D perhaps TRBD1 (6 bases). V gave up 0 bases and J gave up 2 bases, with 11 bases separating them. The CDR3 spans 15 residues. Germline V gives CDR1 SGDLS, CDR2 YYNGEE. CDR3 in DNA: TGTGCCAGCAGCGTAGACAGGGATTTAAACACTGAAGCTTTCTTT. Its translation is CASSVDRDLNTEAFF.

The CDR3 bases are TGCGCCAGCAGTGGTGGTGGGGCAGGGCAAGAGACCCAGTACTTC. Its translation is CASSGGGAGQETQYF. This rearrangement joins TRBV5-1 to TRBJ2-5; D might be TRBD1 (5 bases). Germline CDR1 reads SGHRS; CDR2 reads YFSETQ. With 5 bases removed from V and 2 bases from J, the gap between germline ends came to 16 bases. The CDR3 extends over 15 amino acids. Looking up the rest from reference TRBV5-1 and TRBJ2-5 gives the full variable domain: KAGVTQTPRYLIKTRGQQVTLSCSPISGHRSVSWYQQTPGQGLQFLFEYFSETQRNKGNFPGRFSGRQFSNSRSEMNVSTLELGDSALYLCASSGGGAGQETQYFGPGTRLLVL.

The chain links TRBV27 to TRBJ1-1, with TRBD1 as a possible D gene (6 bases). The V end was cut by 2 bases, the J end by 8 bases, with 15 bases between. Per germline, CDR1 MNHEY and CDR2 SMNVEV (reference sequence). The CDR3 consists of 14 residues. CDR3 sequence (DNA): TGTGCCAGCAGTTTACGCGGGGGCGCTAGGGAAGCTTTCTTT. Encoded protein: CASSLRGGAREAFF.

In this sample, this clone turned up a few times. V usage is TRBV7-9 and J usage is TRBJ1-1, with D possibly matching TRBD1 (6 bases). The germline V gene has CDR1 SEHNR and CDR2 FQNEAQ (reference sequence). This CDR3 is built from 14 residues. The V and J ends lost 3 bases and 0 bases respectively, with 8 bases between them. The CDR3 reads CASSFQGLNTEAFF. The CDR3 nucleotides are TGTGCCAGCAGCTTCCAGGGGCTGAACACTGAAGCTTTCTTT.